A selection of T cell receptor beta chains follows, all from one sample in a study of T cell responses to AZD1222 COVID-19 vaccine. Data came from immunoSEQ multiplex PCR; TCRdb stores just in-frame clones and leaves some out. The table has roughly 150,000 clones, 80% to 90% seen once. The material sequenced was peripheral blood, taken on day 0 of AZD1222 vaccination. These receptors were collected from an adult in good health. CDR3s include the opening cysteine and the closing phenylalanine or tryptophan. Each record gives: D gene, V gene, clone size, J gene, CDR3 protein, CDR3 DNA. D genes are given only for firm matches. Size values are once, few and many counts, or a class for expanded clones, and some rows have none.

>.|TRBV18|.|TRBJ2-6
CASSPEGPGGANVLTF
TGTGCCAGCTCACCAGAAGGGCCGGGTGGGGCCAACGTCCTGACTTTC
>TRBD1|TRBV6-1|.|TRBJ2-7
CASSEVPGQGSYEQYF
TGTGCCAGCAGTGAAGTACCGGGACAGGGCTCCTACGAGCAGTACTTC
>.|TRBV6-5|.|TRBJ2-3
CASSYGLGGNTQYF
TGTGCCAGCAGCTACGGGCTAGGTGGCAATACGCAGTATTTT
>.|TRBV9|.|TRBJ1-5
CASSVGSNQPQHF
TGTGCCAGCAGCGTAGGAAGCAATCAGCCCCAGCATTTT
>.|TRBV6-4|.|TRBJ2-7
CASQSGQSSYEQYF
TGTGCCAGCCAAAGCGGTCAAAGCTCCTACGAGCAGTACTTC
>.|TRBV9|.|TRBJ2-3
CASRNHHTQYF
TGTGCCAGCAGGAACCACCATACGCAGTATTTT
>TRBD1|TRBV7-9|.|TRBJ2-7
CASSPGQGRYEQYF
TGTGCCAGCAGCCCGGGACAGGGCCGCTACGAGCAGTACTTC
>.|TRBV5-1|.|TRBJ1-2
CASSWGYGYTF
TGCGCCAGCAGCTGGGGGTATGGCTACACCTTC
>TRBD1|TRBV29-1|.|TRBJ1-1
CSVITGGTEAFF
TGCAGCGTTATAACAGGGGGCACTGAAGCTTTCTTT
>.|TRBV7-2|.|TRBJ1-2
CASSTQPGSNYGYTF
TGTGCCAGCAGCACACAACCCGGGTCTAACTATGGCTACACCTTC
>TRBD2|TRBV18|.|TRBJ2-3
CASSPPRTSGYGTDTQYF
TGTGCCAGCTCACCACCCCGGACTAGCGGGTATGGGACAGATACGCAGTATTTT
>TRBD1|TRBV19|.|TRBJ1-6
CASRRDRGYSPLHF
TGTGCCAGTAGAAGGGACAGGGGTTATTCACCCCTCCACTTT
>.|TRBV28|.|TRBJ1-2
CASRLGTNYGYTF
TGTGCCAGCAGATTGGGAACCAACTATGGCTACACCTTC
>.|TRBV7-3|.|TRBJ1-1
CASSLSPQVNTEAFF
TGTGCCAGCAGCTTAAGCCCCCAGGTGAACACTGAAGCTTTCTTT
>TRBD2|TRBV7-2|.|TRBJ2-5
CASSSGLAGGQETQYF
TGTGCCAGCAGCTCGGGACTAGCGGGAGGGCAAGAGACCCAGTACTTC
>.|TRBV3-1/TRBV3-2|.|TRBJ1-2
CASSQDPEGWGYGYTF
TGTGCCAGCAGCCAAGATCCGGAAGGCTGGGGGTATGGCTACACCTTC
>TRBD1|TRBV6-5|.|TRBJ1-1
CASILGGTGGSEAFF
TGTGCCAGCATACTGGGGGGGACAGGGGGATCTGAAGCTTTCTTT
>.|TRBV2|once|TRBJ1-1
CASRWYTEAFF
TGTGCCAGCAGGTGGTACACTGAAGCTTTCTTT
>.|TRBV5-8|.|TRBJ2-2
CASSPFSGINTGELFF
TGTGCCAGCAGCCCGTTTTCGGGGATCAACACCGGGGAGCTGTTTTTT
>.|TRBV11-1|.|TRBJ1-1
CASSFQGTEAFF
TGTGCCAGCAGCTTCCAGGGGACTGAAGCTTTCTTT
>TRBD1|TRBV18|.|TRBJ1-2
CASSAGTGRDYGYTF
TGTGCCAGCTCTGCCGGGACAGGGCGGGACTATGGCTACACCTTC
>TRBD2|TRBV9|few|TRBJ2-5
CASSVAGGPQETQYF
TGTGCCAGCAGCGTAGCGGGAGGGCCCCAAGAGACCCAGTACTTC
>.|TRBV28|.|TRBJ1-2
CASSSVRAGYTF
TGTGCCAGCAGTTCCGTACGGGCCGGCTACACCTTC
>.|TRBV11-2|.|TRBJ2-5
CASSPLAYQETQYF
TGTGCCAGCAGCCCCCTAGCGTATCAAGAGACCCAGTACTTC
>TRBD2|TRBV16|.|TRBJ2-7
CASSQSGPGLAGRQYF
TGTGCCAGCAGCCAATCGGGGCCGGGACTAGCGGGAAGACAGTACTTC